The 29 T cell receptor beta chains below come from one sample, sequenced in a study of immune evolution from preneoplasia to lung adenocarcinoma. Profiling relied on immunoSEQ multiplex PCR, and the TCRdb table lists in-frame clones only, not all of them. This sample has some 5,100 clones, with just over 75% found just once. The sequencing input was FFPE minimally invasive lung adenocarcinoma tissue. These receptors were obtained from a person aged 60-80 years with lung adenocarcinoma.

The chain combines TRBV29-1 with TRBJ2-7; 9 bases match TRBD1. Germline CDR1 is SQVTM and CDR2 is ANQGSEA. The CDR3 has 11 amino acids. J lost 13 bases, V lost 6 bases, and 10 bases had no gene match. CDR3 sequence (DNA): TGCAGCGTCGCGCATAGGACAGGGGAATACTTC. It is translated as CSVAHRTGEYF.

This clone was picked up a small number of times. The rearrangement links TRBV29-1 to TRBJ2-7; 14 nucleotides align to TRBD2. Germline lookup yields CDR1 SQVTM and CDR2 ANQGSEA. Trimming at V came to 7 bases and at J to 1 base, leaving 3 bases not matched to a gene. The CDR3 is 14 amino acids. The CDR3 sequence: CSGGTSGRSYEQYF. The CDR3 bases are TGCAGCGGGGGGACTAGCGGGAGATCCTACGAGCAGTACTTC.

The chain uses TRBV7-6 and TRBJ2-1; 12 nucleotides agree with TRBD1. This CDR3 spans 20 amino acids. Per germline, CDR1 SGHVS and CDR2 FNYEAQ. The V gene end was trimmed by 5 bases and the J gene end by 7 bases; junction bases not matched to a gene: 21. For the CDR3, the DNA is TGTGCCAGCAGCGGCATCCGGGGGAGGGGACAGGGGGCCTCTAGGAATGAGCAGTTCTTC. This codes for CASSGIRGRGQGASRNEQFF.

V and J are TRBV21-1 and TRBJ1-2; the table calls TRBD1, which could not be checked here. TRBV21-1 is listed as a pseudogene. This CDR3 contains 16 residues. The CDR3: CASRVGRGPGTGGYTF. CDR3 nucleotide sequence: TGTGCCAGCAGGGTGGGCAGGGGGCCGGGTACGGGCGGCTACACCTTC.

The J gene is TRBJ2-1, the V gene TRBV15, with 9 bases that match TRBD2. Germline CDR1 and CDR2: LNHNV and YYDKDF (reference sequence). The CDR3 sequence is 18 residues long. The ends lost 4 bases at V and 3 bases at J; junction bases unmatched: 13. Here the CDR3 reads CATSTVGSGRQFYNEQFF. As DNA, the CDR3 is TGTGCCACCAGCACTGTGGGTAGCGGGAGACAATTCTACAATGAGCAGTTCTTC.

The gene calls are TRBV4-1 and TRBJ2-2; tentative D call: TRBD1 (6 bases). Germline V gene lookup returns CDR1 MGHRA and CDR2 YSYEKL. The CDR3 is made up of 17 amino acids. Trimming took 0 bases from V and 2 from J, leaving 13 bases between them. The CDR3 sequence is CASSQDRGRTNTGELFF. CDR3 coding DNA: TGCGCCAGCAGCCAAGACAGGGGACGGACAAACACCGGGGAGCTGTTTTTT.

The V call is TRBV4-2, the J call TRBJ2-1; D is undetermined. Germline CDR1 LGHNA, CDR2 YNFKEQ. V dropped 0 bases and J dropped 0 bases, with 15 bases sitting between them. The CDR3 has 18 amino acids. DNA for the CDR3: TGTGCCAGCAGCCAAGATCGATTCGGTCTGAGCTCCTACAATGAGCAGTTCTTC. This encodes CASSQDRFGLSSYNEQFF.

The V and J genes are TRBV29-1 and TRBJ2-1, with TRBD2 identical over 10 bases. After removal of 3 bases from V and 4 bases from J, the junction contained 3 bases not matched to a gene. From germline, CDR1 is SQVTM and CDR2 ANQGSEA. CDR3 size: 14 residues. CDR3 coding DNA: TGCAGCGTTGATACTAGCGGGGTTTACAATGAGCAGTTCTTC. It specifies CSVDTSGVYNEQFF.

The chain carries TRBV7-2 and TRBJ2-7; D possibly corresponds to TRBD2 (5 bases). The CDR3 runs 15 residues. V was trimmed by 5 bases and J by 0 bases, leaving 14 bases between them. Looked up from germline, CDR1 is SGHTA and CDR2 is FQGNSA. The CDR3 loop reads CASSIGLGSSYEQYF. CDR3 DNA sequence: TGTGCCAGCAGCATAGGACTGGGGAGCTCCTACGAGCAGTACTTC.

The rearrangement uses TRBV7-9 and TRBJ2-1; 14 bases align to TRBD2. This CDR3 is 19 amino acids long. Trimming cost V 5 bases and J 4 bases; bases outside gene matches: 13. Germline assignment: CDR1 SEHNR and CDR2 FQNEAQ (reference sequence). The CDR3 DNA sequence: TGTGCCAGCAGCCTAGGACTAGCGGGAGGCCGCACCAATTACAATGAGCAGTTCTTC. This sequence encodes CASSLGLAGGRTNYNEQFF. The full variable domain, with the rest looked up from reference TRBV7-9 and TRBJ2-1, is DTGVSQNPRHKITKRGQNVTFRCDPISEHNRLYWYRQTLGQGPEFLTYFQNEAQLEKSRLLSDRFSAERPKGSFSTLEIQRTEQGDSAMYLCASSLGLAGGRTNYNEQFFGPGTRLTVL.

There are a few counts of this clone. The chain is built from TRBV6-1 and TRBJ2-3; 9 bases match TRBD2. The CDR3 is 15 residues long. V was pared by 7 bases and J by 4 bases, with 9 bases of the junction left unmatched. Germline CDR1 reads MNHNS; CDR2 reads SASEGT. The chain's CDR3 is CASTNPWTSADTQYF. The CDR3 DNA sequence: TGTGCCAGCACCAACCCGTGGACTAGCGCAGATACGCAGTATTTT.

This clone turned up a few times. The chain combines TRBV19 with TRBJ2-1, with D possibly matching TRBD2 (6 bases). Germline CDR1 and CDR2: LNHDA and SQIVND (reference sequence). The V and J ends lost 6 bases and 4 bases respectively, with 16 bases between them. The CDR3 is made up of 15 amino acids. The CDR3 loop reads CASRAGTGWYNEQFF. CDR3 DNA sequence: TGTGCCAGTAGGGCCGGGACTGGCTGGTACAATGAGCAGTTCTTC. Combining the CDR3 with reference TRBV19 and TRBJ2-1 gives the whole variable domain DGGITQSPKYLFRKEGQNVTLSCEQNLNHDAMYWYRQDPGQGLRLIYYSQIVNDFQKGDIAEGYSVSREKKESFPLTVTSAQKNPTAFYLCASRAGTGWYNEQFFGPGTRLTVL.

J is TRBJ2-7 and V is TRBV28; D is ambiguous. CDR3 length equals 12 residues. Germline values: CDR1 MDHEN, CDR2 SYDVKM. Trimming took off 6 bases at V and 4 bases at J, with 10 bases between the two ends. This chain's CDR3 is CASRLTPYEQYF. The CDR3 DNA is TGTGCCAGCAGGCTAACTCCTTACGAGCAGTACTTC.

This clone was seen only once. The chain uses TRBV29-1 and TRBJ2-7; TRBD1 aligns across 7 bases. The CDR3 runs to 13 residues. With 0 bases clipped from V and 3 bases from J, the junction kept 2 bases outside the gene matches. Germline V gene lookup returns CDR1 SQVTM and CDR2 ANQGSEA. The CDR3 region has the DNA TGCAGCGTTGAAGATAGGACAGGCTACGAGCAGTACTTC. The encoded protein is CSVEDRTGYEQYF.

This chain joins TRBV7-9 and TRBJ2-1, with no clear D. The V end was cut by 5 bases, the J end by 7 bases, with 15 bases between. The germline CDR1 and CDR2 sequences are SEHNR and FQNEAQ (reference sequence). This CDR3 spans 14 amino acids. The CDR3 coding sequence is TGTGCCAGCAGCAACACAGAAGTTCGGAATGAGCAGTTCTTC. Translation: CASSNTEVRNEQFF.

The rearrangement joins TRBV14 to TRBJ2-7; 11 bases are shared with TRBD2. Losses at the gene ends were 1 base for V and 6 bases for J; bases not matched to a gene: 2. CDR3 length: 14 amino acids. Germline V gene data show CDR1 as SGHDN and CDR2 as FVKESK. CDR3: CASSQVLAGGEQYF. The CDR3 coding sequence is TGTGCCAGCAGCCAAGTTCTAGCGGGAGGCGAGCAGTACTTC.

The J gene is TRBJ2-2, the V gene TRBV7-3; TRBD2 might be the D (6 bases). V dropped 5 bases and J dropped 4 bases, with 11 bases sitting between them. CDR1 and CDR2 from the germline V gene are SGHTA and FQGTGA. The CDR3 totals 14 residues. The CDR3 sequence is CASSNGDSTGELFF. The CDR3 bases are TGTGCCAGCAGCAACGGGGACTCCACCGGGGAGCTGTTTTTT.

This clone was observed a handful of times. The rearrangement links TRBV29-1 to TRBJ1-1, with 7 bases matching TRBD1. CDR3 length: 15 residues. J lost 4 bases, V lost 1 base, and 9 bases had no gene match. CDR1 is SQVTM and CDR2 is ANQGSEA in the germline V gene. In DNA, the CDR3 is TGCAGCGTTGAAGTGGGGGCCAGGGGGGTCACTGAAGCTTTCTTT. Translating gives CSVEVGARGVTEAFF.

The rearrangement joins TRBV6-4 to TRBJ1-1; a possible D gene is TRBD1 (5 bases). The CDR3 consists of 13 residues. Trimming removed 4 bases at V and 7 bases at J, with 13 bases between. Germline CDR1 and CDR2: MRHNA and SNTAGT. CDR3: CASSVTLQGEAFF. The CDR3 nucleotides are TGTGCCAGCAGTGTAACGTTGCAGGGTGAAGCTTTCTTT.

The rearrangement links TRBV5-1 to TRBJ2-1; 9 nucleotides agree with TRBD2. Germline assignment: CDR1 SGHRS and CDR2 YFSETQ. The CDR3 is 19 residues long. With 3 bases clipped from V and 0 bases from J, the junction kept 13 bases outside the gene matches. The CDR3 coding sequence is TGCGCCAGCAGCTCCTTGGGCGGGAGGGCCGCCAACTCCTACAATGAGCAGTTCTTC. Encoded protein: CASSSLGGRAANSYNEQFF.

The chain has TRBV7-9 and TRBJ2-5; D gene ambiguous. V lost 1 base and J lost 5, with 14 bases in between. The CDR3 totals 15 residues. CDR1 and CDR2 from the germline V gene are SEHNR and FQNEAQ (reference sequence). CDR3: CASSLVRSAGETQYF. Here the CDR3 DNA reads TGTGCCAGCAGCTTAGTGCGAAGCGCTGGGGAGACCCAGTACTTC.

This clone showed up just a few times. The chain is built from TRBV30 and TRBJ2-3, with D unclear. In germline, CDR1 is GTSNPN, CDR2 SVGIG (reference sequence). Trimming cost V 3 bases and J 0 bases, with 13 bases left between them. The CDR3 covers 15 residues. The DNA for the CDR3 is TGTGCCTGGAGAGGGCCTGGCGGTAGCACAGATACGCAGTATTTT. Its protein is CAWRGPGGSTDTQYF.

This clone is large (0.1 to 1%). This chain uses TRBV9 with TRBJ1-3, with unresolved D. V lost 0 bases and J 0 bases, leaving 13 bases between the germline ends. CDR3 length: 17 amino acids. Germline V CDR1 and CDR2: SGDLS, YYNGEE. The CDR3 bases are TGTGCCAGCAGCGTAGAGACATGGGCTGACTCTGGAAACACCATATATTTT. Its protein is CASSVETWADSGNTIYF. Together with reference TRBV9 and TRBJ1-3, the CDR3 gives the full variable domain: DSGVTQTPKHLITATGQRVTLRCSPRSGDLSVYWYQQSLDQGLQFLIQYYNGEERAKGNILERFSAQQFPDLHSELNLSSLELGDSALYFCASSVETWADSGNTIYFGEGSWLTVV.

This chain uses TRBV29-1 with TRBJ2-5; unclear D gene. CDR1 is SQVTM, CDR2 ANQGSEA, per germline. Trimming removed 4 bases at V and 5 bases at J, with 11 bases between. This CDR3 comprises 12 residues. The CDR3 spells CSVAGHGETQYF. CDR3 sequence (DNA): TGCAGCGTTGCTGGGCACGGGGAGACCCAGTACTTC.

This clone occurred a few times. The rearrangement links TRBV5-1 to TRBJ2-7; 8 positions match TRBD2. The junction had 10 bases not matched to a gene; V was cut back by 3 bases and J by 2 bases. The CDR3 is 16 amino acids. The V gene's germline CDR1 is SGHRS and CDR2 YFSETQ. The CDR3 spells CASSWTLAGIPYEQYF. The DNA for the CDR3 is TGCGCCAGCAGCTGGACCTTAGCGGGGATACCCTACGAGCAGTACTTC.

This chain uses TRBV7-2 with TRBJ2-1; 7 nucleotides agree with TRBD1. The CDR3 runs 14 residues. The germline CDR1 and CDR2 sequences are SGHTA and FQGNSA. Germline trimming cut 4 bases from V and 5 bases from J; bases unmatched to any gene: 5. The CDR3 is CASSYDRVDNEQFF. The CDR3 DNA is TGTGCCAGCAGCTACGACAGGGTTGACAATGAGCAGTTCTTC.

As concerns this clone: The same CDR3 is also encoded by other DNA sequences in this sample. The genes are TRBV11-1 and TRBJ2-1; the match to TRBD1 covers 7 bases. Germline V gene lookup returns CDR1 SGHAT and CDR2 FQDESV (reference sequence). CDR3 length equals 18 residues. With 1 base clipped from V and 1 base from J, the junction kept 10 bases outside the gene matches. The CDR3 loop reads CASSLGDRGWGSYNEQFF. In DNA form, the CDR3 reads TGTGCCAGCAGCTTAGGGGACAGAGGGTGGGGGTCCTACAATGAGCAGTTCTTC.

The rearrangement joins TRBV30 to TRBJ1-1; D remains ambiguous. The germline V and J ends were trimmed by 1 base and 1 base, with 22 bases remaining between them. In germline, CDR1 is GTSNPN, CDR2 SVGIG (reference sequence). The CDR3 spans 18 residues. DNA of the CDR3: TGTGCCTGGAGTGCGCCTGGCGCGTTTGGAGGGTGGAACACTGAAGCTTTCTTT. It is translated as CAWSAPGAFGGWNTEAFF.

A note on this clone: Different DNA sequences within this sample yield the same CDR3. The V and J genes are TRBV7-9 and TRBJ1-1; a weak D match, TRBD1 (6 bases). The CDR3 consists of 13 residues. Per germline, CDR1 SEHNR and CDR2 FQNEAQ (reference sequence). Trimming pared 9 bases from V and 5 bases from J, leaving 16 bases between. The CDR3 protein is CASSAGVGTEAFF. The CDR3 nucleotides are TGTGCCAGTAGCGCAGGGGTGGGGACTGAAGCTTTCTTT.